The clone carrying this T cell receptor beta chain has a handful of counts. As yet, its antigen is unknown. The data were obtained in a study of beta chain features in type 1 diabetes. General study findings and limits: For Type 1 diabetes patients, all four CD4+ subsets carried TCRB CDR3s that were moderately but significantly shorter. A closer apparent resemblance between naive, central memory and Treg TCRB repertoires was seen in patients than in healthy donors.

Averaging roughly 100 mL, one heparinised blood draw was given by each donor. Purities in excess of 95% were seen in all sorted populations. The investigators reverse transcribed all of the isolated RNA, so they sequenced expressed TCRB transcripts. Sequencing of naive, central memory and regulatory T cell samples gave an average of roughly 4 million reads. The assay was immunoSEQ multiplex PCR, and TCRdb's table has in-frame clones only and misses some. The data hold 230,000 or so clones, with 15% to 20% observed a single time. This CDR3 comprises 16 residues. V was clipped by 7 bases and J by 0 bases, with 16 bases between them. CDR1 is SGHTA and CDR2 is FQGNSA in the germline V gene.

V usage is TRBV7-2 and J usage is TRBJ2-1; possible D gene TRBD2, 6 bases. The sequence came from a man aged 25 to 40 with type 1 diabetes. Source material: naive CD4+ T cells from blood. The CDR3 region is CASTKGGASSYNEQFF. The CDR3 DNA is TGTGCCAGCACTAAGGGCGGGGCTAGCTCCTACAATGAGCAGTTCTTC. The full variable domain, completed using reference TRBV7-2 and TRBJ2-1, is GAGVSQSPSNKVTEKGKDVELRCDPISGHTALYWYRQSLGQGLEFLIYFQGNSAPDKSGLPSDRFSAERTGGSVSTLTIQRTQQEDSAVYLCASTKGGASSYNEQFFGPGTRLTVL.